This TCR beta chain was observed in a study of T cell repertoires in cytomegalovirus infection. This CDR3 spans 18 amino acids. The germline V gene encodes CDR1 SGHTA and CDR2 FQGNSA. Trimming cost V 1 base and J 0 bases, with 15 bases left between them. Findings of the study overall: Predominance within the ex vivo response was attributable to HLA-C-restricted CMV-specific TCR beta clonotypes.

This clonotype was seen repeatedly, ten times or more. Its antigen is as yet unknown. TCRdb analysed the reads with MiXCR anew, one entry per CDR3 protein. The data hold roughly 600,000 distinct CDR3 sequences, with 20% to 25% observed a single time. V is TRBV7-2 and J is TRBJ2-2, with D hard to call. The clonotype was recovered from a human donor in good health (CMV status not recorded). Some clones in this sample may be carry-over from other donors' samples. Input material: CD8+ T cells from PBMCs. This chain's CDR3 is CASSLVKLITANTGELFF. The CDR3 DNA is TGTGCCAGCAGCTTAGTCAAACTAATTACCGCGAACACCGGGGAGCTGTTTTTT. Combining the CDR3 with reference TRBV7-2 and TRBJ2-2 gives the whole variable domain GAGVSQSPSNKVTEKGKDVELRCDPISGHTALYWYRQSLGQGLEFLIYFQGNSAPDKSGLPSDRFSAERTGGSVSTLTIQRTQQEDSAVYLCASSLVKLITANTGELFFGEGSRLTVL.